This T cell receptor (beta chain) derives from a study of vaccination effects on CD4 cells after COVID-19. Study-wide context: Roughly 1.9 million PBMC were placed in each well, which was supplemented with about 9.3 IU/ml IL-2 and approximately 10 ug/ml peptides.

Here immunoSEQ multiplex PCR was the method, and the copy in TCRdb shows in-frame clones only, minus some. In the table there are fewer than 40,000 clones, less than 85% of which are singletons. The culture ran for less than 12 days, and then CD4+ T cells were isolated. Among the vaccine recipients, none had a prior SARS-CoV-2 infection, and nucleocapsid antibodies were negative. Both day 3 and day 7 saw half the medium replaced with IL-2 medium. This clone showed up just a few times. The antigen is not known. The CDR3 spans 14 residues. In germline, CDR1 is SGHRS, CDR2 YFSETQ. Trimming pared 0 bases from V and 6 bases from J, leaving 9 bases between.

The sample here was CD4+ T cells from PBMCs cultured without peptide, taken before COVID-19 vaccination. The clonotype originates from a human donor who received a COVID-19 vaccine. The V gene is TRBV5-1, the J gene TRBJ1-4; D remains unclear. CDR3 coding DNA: TGCGCCAGCAGCTTGGAGAAGGCTGATGAAAAACTGTTTTTT. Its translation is CASSLEKADEKLFF. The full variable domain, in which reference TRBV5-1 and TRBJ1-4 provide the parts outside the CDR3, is KAGVTQTPRYLIKTRGQQVTLSCSPISGHRSVSWYQQTPGQGLQFLFEYFSETQRNKGNFPGRFSGRQFSNSRSEMNVSTLELGDSALYLCASSLEKADEKLFFGSGTQLSVL.